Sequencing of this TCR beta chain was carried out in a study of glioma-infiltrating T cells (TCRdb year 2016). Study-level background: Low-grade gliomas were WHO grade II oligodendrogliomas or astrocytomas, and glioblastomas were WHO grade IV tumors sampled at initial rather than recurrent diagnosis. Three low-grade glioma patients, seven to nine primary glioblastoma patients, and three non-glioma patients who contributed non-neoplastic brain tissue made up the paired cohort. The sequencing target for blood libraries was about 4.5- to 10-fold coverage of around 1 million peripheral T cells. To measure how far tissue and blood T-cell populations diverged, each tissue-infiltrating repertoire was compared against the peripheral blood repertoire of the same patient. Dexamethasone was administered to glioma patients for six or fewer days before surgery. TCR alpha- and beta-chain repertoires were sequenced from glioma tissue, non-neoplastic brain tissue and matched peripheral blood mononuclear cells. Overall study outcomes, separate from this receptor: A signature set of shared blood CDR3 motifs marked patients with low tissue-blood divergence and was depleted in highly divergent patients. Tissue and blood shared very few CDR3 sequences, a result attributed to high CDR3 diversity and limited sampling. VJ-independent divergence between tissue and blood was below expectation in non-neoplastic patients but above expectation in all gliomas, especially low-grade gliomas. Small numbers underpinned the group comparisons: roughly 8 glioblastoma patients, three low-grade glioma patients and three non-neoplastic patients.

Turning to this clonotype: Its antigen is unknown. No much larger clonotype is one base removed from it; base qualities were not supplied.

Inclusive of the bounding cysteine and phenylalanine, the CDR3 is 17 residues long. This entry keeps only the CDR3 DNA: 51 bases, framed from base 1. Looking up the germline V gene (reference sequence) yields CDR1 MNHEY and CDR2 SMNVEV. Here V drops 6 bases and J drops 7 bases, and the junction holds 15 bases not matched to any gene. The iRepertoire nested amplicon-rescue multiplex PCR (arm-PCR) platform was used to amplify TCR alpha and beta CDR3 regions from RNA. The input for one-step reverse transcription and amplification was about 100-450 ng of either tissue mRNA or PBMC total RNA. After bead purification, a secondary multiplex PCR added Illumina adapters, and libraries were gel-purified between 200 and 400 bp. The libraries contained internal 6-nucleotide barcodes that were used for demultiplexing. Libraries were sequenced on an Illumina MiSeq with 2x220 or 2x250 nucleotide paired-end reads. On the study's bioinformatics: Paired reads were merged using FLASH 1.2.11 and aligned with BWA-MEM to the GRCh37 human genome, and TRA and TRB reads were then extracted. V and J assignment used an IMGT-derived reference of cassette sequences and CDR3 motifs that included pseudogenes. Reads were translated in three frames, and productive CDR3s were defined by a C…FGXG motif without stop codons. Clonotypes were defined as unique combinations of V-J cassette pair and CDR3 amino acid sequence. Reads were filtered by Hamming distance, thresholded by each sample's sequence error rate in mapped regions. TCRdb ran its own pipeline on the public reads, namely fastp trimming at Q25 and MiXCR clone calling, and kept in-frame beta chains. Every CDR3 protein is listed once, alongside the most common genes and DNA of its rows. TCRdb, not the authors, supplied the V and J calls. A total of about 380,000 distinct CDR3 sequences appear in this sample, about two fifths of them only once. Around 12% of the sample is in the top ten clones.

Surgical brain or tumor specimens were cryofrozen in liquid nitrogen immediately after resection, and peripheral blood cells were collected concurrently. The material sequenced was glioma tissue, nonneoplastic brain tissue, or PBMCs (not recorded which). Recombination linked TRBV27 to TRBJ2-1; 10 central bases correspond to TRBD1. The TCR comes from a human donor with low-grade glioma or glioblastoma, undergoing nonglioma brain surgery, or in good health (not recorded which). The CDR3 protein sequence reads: CASSQKWGQGILNEQFF. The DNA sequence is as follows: TGTGCCAGCAGCCAAAAATGGGGACAGGGGATTTTGAATGAGCAGTTCTTC.